The 23 T cell receptor beta chains reported below all come from one sample, sequenced in a study of OX40 agonist ivuxolimab in advanced cancers. Clones were sequenced by immunoSEQ multiplex PCR, and TCRdb holds only the in-frame ones, with some missing. Among tens of thousands of clones listed, 88% were seen once. The source was CD4+ or CD8+ T cells sorted from blood, collected in a trial of the OX40 agonist ivuxolimab. All receptors derive from an adult with an advanced solid tumor such as melanoma, head and neck, liver or kidney cancer.

V and J are TRBV10-3 and TRBJ1-1, with a tentative D call TRBD1 (5 bases). The germline V and J ends were trimmed by 5 bases and 0 bases, with 13 bases remaining between them. Germline-derived CDR1 and CDR2 are ENHRY and SYGVKD. The length of the CDR3 is 15 residues. The CDR3 loop is CAISSLGEMNTEAFF. DNA of the CDR3: TGTGCCATCAGTTCCCTAGGGGAGATGAACACTGAAGCTTTCTTT.

The CDR3 region has the DNA TGTGCCAGCAGCTTAGCATCCAGGGGAGTGGGTCAGCCCCAGCATTTT. Translation gives CASSLASRGVGQPQHF. The genes are TRBV7-8 and TRBJ1-5; perhaps TRBD1 as D (6 bases). The CDR3 totals 16 residues. Germline CDR1 SGHVS, CDR2 FQNEAQ. Trimming pared 0 bases from V and 6 bases from J, leaving 15 bases between.

The chain uses TRBV14 and TRBJ1-4; a possible D gene is TRBD1 (5 bases). CDR1 is SGHDN, CDR2 FVKESK, per germline. With 4 bases removed from V and 5 bases from J, the gap between germline ends came to 8 bases. The CDR3 is 13 amino acids. The CDR3 coding sequence is TGTGCCAGCAGCCCACGACAGAATGAAAAACTGTTTTTT. Encoded protein: CASSPRQNEKLFF.

The chain has TRBV9 and TRBJ2-1, with TRBD2 matching 13 bases. V lost 2 bases and J lost 9; bases outside the gene matches: 8. From germline, CDR1 is SGDLS and CDR2 YYNGEE. The CDR3 contains 16 residues. CDR3 bases: TGTGCCAGCAGCGTGGCCGGGACTAGCGGGATAGGTGAGCAGTTCTTC. This sequence encodes CASSVAGTSGIGEQFF.

The chain carries TRBV7-9 and TRBJ2-2; unclear D gene. Trimming removed 7 bases from V and 1 base from J, with 10 bases in between. In germline, CDR1 is SEHNR, CDR2 FQNEAQ (reference sequence). The CDR3 spans 14 residues. The CDR3 is CASTSGGNTGELFF. The CDR3 coding sequence is TGTGCCAGCACCTCAGGCGGGAACACCGGGGAGCTGTTTTTT.

This rearrangement joins TRBV18 to TRBJ2-3, with 8 positions matching TRBD2. The V gene's germline CDR1 is KGHSH and CDR2 LQKENI. This CDR3 region has 15 residues. V shed 2 bases, J shed 4 bases, and the junction held 5 bases outside the gene matches. Written as DNA, the CDR3 is TGTGCCAGCTCACCATTAAGCGGGAGAGCAGATACGCAGTATTTT. Protein sequence: CASSPLSGRADTQYF.

The J gene is TRBJ2-5, the V gene TRBV19, with a possible D match to TRBD2 (6 bases). The germline V gene has CDR1 LNHDA and CDR2 SQIVND (reference sequence). V was pared by 6 bases and J by 4 bases, with 18 bases between. The CDR3 has 15 residues. The CDR3 sequence: CASSNQGGRTETQYF. CDR3 DNA sequence: TGTGCCAGTAGCAACCAGGGAGGACGGACAGAGACCCAGTACTTC.

The chain has TRBV6-1 and TRBJ1-3; D gene ambiguous. This CDR3 contains 12 residues. The ends were cut back, 6 bases at V and 4 bases at J, with 7 bases in the middle. Germline lookup yields CDR1 MNHNS and CDR2 SASEGT. The DNA for the CDR3 is TGTGCCAGCAGGATCGAAGGAAACACCATATATTTT. Encoded protein: CASRIEGNTIYF.

Only a few counts were recorded for this clone. J is TRBJ2-3 and V is TRBV27; D is unclear. CDR3 length: 13 amino acids. V shed 7 bases and J shed 6 bases, with 14 bases lying between them. Germline V gene sequence: CDR1 MNHEY, CDR2 SMNVEV (reference sequence). The CDR3 loop reads CASKVSSADTQYF. For the CDR3, the DNA is TGTGCCAGCAAAGTCTCCTCCGCCGATACGCAGTATTTT.

This chain uses TRBV7-9 with TRBJ1-4, with D tentatively TRBD1 (5 bases). Germline CDR1 reads SEHNR; CDR2 reads FQNEAQ (reference sequence). The V end lost 5 bases, the J end lost 7 bases, and 8 bases lay between the germline ends. The CDR3 loop spans 12 amino acids. The CDR3 loop is CASSPQGEKLFF. CDR3 bases: TGTGCCAGCAGCCCCCAGGGTGAAAAACTGTTTTTT.

The chain combines TRBV6-1 with TRBJ2-3; no clear D gene. V shed 6 bases and J shed 3 bases, with 7 bases lying between them. Germline values: CDR1 MNHNS, CDR2 SASEGT. The CDR3 covers 12 residues. The CDR3 nucleotides read TGTGCCAGCAGCCCCAAAACAGATACGCAGTATTTT. It encodes CASSPKTDTQYF.

CDR3 nucleotide sequence: TGTGCCAGCAGTACCTCCTTCAGGGTCGGCTATGGCTACACCTTC. This gives the protein CASSTSFRVGYGYTF. The chain joins TRBV6-6 to TRBJ1-2; D possibly corresponds to TRBD1 (5 bases). CDR1 MNHNY and CDR2 SVGAGI come from the germline V gene (reference sequence). The CDR3 is made up of 15 amino acids. V lost 5 bases and J lost 4, with 17 bases in between.

V usage is TRBV4-1 and J usage is TRBJ2-7; TRBD1 is a possible D gene (6 bases). The germline V gene encodes CDR1 MGHRA and CDR2 YSYEKL. Trimming removed 1 base from V and 0 bases from J, with 10 bases in between. The CDR3 runs 15 residues. DNA for the CDR3: TGCGCCAGCAGCCAAGGCAGGGGAGACTCCTACGAGCAGTACTTC. Its protein is CASSQGRGDSYEQYF.

The V gene is TRBV11-2, the J gene TRBJ2-5; D might be TRBD1 (7 bases). V was pared by 2 bases and J by 5 bases, with 12 bases between. Per the germline V gene, CDR1 is SGHAT and CDR2 is FQNNGV. The CDR3 length is 14 residues. In DNA form, the CDR3 reads TGTGCCAGCAGCTTAAGCAGGGGGAGGGAGACCCAGTACTTC. This encodes CASSLSRGRETQYF.

The V and J genes are TRBV18 and TRBJ2-5; weak D call: TRBD1 (6 bases). The V gene's germline CDR1 is KGHSH and CDR2 LQKENI. This CDR3 has 15 amino acids. V dropped 0 bases and J dropped 5 bases, with 13 bases sitting between them. This CDR3 reads CASSPPGAESETQYF. The CDR3 DNA is TGTGCCAGCTCACCACCGGGGGCTGAATCGGAGACCCAGTACTTC.

V and J are TRBV28 and TRBJ2-3; 9 nucleotides line up with TRBD1. The CDR3 sequence is 16 residues long. The germline gives CDR1 MDHEN, CDR2 SYDVKM. J was trimmed by 3 bases and V by 5 bases; bases with no gene match: 9. Here the CDR3 DNA reads TGTGCCAGCAGTGGGGTTGGACAGGGGAAAACAGATACGCAGTATTTT. It specifies CASSGVGQGKTDTQYF.

The rearrangement uses TRBV19 and TRBJ2-2; D is undetermined. The germline V gene has CDR1 LNHDA and CDR2 SQIVND (reference sequence). The ends were cut back, 4 bases at V and 0 bases at J, with 9 bases in the middle. This CDR3 comprises 15 residues. This CDR3 is CASSKTQPNTGELFF. CDR3 sequence (DNA): TGTGCCAGTAGTAAGACACAACCGAACACCGGGGAGCTGTTTTTT.

The rearrangement links TRBV19 to TRBJ2-5; 8 nucleotides agree with TRBD1. With 5 bases clipped from V and 1 base from J, the junction kept 6 bases outside the gene matches. Germline CDR1 and CDR2: LNHDA and SQIVND (reference sequence). The CDR3 sequence is 15 residues long. The CDR3 DNA is TGTGCCAGTAGTGACCGGGGACAGGCCCAAGAGACCCAGTACTTC. Translation gives CASSDRGQAQETQYF.

Of note for this clone: Other DNA sequences from this sample encode an identical CDR3 as well. V gene TRBV10-2 combines with J gene TRBJ2-5; D remains ambiguous. The CDR3 sequence is 12 residues long. Between the trimmed V and J ends, which lost 5 bases and 7 bases, there was a span of 11 bases. Germline CDR1 is WSHSY and CDR2 is SAAADI. The CDR3 loop is CASSRDRVTQYF. The CDR3 DNA reads TGCGCCAGCAGTAGGGATCGAGTGACCCAGTACTTC.

The chain carries TRBV2 and TRBJ2-2, with 10 bases aligning to TRBD2. Losses at the gene ends were 3 bases for V and 4 bases for J; bases not matched to a gene: 11. Per the germline V gene, CDR1 is SNHLY and CDR2 is FYNNEI. The CDR3 extends over 18 amino acids. The CDR3 DNA sequence: TGTGCCAGCAGTGAGTCCCTAGCGGGAGCAGGAGGCACCGGGGAGCTGTTTTTT. It codes for CASSESLAGAGGTGELFF.

This sequence joins TRBV5-1 and TRBJ2-7; 11 nucleotides line up with TRBD1. Trimming took 3 bases from V and 5 from J; bases not matched to a gene: 7. Germline lookup yields CDR1 SGHRS and CDR2 YFSETQ. CDR3 length: 15 amino acids. The CDR3 DNA is TGCGCCAGCAGCTCCGAGGACAGGGGGCAGAACGAGCAGTACTTC. The encoded protein is CASSSEDRGQNEQYF.

The table lists this clone with a few counts. The J gene is TRBJ1-1, the V gene TRBV6-1; TRBD1 agrees at 7 bases. V trimming: 6 bases; J trimming: 2 bases; junction bases outside the gene matches: 6. This CDR3 region has 14 residues. Germline V gene lookup returns CDR1 MNHNS and CDR2 SASEGT. The CDR3 nucleotides are TGTGCCAGCAGCCTGACAGGGAAAAACACTGAAGCTTTCTTT. This encodes CASSLTGKNTEAFF.

Only a few counts were recorded for this clone. The rearrangement uses TRBV10-3 and TRBJ1-2; tentatively, D is TRBD1 (5 bases). The CDR3 contains 13 residues. Germline V lookup: CDR1 ENHRY, CDR2 SYGVKD. Trimming pared 7 bases from V and 2 bases from J, leaving 11 bases between. CDR3: CAINGGLNYGYTF. The CDR3 DNA reads as TGTGCCATCAATGGGGGATTAAACTATGGCTACACCTTC.